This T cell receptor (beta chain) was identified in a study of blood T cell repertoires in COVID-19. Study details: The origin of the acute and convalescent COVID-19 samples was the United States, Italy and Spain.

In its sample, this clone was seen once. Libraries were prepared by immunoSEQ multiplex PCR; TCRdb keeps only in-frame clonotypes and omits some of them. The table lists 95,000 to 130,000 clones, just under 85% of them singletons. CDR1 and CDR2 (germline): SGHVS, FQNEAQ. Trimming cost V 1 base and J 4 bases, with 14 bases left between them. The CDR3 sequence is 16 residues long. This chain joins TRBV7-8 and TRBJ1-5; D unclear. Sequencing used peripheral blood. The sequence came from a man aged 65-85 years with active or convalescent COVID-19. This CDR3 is CASSLGRRTENQPQHF. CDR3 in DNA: TGTGCCAGCAGCTTAGGCCGTCGTACAGAAAATCAGCCCCAGCATTTT. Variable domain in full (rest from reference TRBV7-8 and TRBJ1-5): GAGVSQSPRYKVAKRGQDVALRCDPISGHVSLFWYQQALGQGPEFLTYFQNEAQLDKSGLPSDRFFAERPEGSVSTLKIQRTQQEDSAVYLCASSLGRRTENQPQHFGDGTRLSIL.